This T cell receptor beta chain was sequenced in a study of T cells in Graves' hyperthyroidism and ophthalmopathy. Study summary: Peripheral blood collection took place at initial diagnosis, before any treatment. Regarding the study as a whole: Before onset, ophthalmopathy was predicted by the model a median 6.5 months earlier.

In this sample, this clonotype turned up many times. No antigen is known for it. The authors took PBMCs from 9.5 to 10 ml fresh peripheral blood. CDR1 is MNHNS and CDR2 is SASEGT in the germline V gene. With 4 bases clipped from V and 5 bases from J, the junction kept 5 bases outside the gene matches. The CDR3 covers 14 residues. There were TCR beta CDR3 regions amplified from RNA transcripts. In the first-round RT-PCR of the TCR CDR3, the HTBI primer set was used. TCRdb itself ran the multiplex PCR reads through MiXCR, one entry per CDR3 protein. The table shows fewer than 500,000 distinct CDR3 sequences, with approximately 15% occurring only once.

Material for sequencing was blood. The chain has TRBV6-1 and TRBJ1-2, with TRBD1 identical over 9 bases. The receptor was isolated from a man under 40 with Graves' hyperthyroidism that later progressed to Graves' ophthalmopathy. Here the CDR3 reads CASSAGQGPYGYTF. The CDR3 nucleotides read TGTGCCAGCAGTGCGGGACAGGGACCTTATGGCTACACCTTC.